The rows below give T cell receptor beta chains drawn from one sample of a study of shared clonotypes between healthy human individuals. TCRdb's copy holds only in-frame clones and misses some; the assay was immunoSEQ multiplex PCR. The profile shows about 1.5 million clones, around 95% of them singletons. The specimen was naive CD4+ T cells sorted from blood. Every receptor here comes from a man younger than 45 in good health. CDR3s include the opening cysteine and the closing phenylalanine or tryptophan. The D gene is left open where the match is weak. Clone size is given for some rows only: seen once, a few or many times, or a class if the clone is expanded.

V,J,D,size,CDR3,DNA
TRBV7-9,TRBJ1-4,TRBD1,.,CASTSGQPNEKLFF,TGTGCCAGCACCTCGGGACAGCCTAATGAAAAACTGTTTTTT
TRBV11-2,TRBJ2-7,TRBD2,.,CASSLGAGGSSYEQYF,TGTGCCAGCAGCTTAGGGGCGGGAGGGAGCTCCTACGAGCAGTACTTC
TRBV30,TRBJ2-1,.,.,CAWSVRAIRYNEQFF,TGTGCCTGGAGTGTACGGGCAATTAGATACAATGAGCAGTTCTTC
TRBV30,TRBJ1-2,.,.,CAWSVPGDAYGYTF,TGTGCCTGGAGTGTACCAGGGGATGCATATGGCTACACCTTC
TRBV28,TRBJ2-3,.,.,CASSPPGPQTDTQYF,TGTGCCAGCAGTCCGCCGGGACCACAAACAGATACGCAGTATTTT
TRBV19,TRBJ1-5,.,few,CASRSDGISNQPQHF,TGTGCCAGTAGATCGGACGGTATTAGCAATCAGCCCCAGCATTTT
TRBV28,TRBJ2-7,.,.,CASSLLSGDYEQYF,TGTGCCAGCAGTTTATTGTCAGGGGACTACGAGCAGTACTTC
TRBV27,TRBJ1-5,.,.,CASRLGQVGQPQHF,TGTGCCAGCAGATTAGGGCAGGTCGGTCAGCCCCAGCATTTT
TRBV29-1,TRBJ2-6,TRBD2,.,CSVDRIAGAGPGGANVLTF,TGCAGCGTTGACCGAATAGCGGGAGCAGGGCCTGGGGGGGCCAACGTCCTGACTTTC
TRBV28,TRBJ2-6,TRBD1,.,CASSPHTGQGTGANVLTF,TGTGCCAGCAGTCCCCACACGGGACAGGGAACTGGGGCCAACGTCCTGACTTTC
TRBV9,TRBJ2-1,TRBD2,.,CASSISSGQRYNEQFF,TGTGCCAGCAGCATATCTAGCGGCCAACGGTACAATGAGCAGTTCTTC
TRBV10-2,TRBJ2-1,TRBD1,.,CASSTGQGYNEQFF,TGCGCCAGTTCGACTGGACAGGGCTACAATGAGCAGTTCTTC
TRBV7-2,TRBJ2-1,.,.,CASSLGTAYNEQFF,TGTGCCAGCAGCTTGGGGACTGCCTACAATGAGCAGTTCTTC
TRBV9,TRBJ2-1,TRBD2,.,CASSDYSGRSSYNEQFF,TGTGCCAGCAGCGATTACAGCGGGAGGAGCTCCTACAATGAGCAGTTCTTC
TRBV25-1,TRBJ1-2,.,.,CASSEYRKGRNYGYTF,TGTGCCAGCAGTGAATATAGGAAGGGACGGAACTATGGCTACACCTTC
TRBV5-1,TRBJ1-4,.,.,CASSLVGGYGEKLFF,TGCGCCAGCAGCTTGGTGGGCGGATACGGCGAAAAACTGTTTTTT
TRBV5-1,TRBJ2-2,TRBD1,.,CASRHPTGSNTGELFF,TGCGCCAGCAGACATCCGACAGGGTCGAACACCGGGGAGCTGTTTTTT
TRBV10-1,TRBJ1-1,.,.,CASSENTPAGAFF,TGCGCCAGCAGTGAGAATACCCCCGCGGGAGCTTTCTTT
TRBV5-6,TRBJ2-3,.,.,CASSLAFTDTQYF,TGTGCCAGCAGCTTGGCCTTCACAGATACGCAGTATTTT
TRBV5-1,TRBJ2-7,TRBD2,.,CASGPGLNYEQYF,TGCGCCAGCGGACCGGGACTAAACTACGAGCAGTACTTC
TRBV5-1,TRBJ2-7,TRBD1,once,CASSHTTPQGWEQYF,TGCGCCAGCAGCCACACAACTCCACAGGGGTGGGAGCAGTACTTC
TRBV28,TRBJ2-4,.,.,CASSPGTLLAKNIQYF,TGTGCCAGCAGCCCCGGGACTTTACTAGCCAAAAACATTCAGTACTTC
TRBV29-1,TRBJ2-3,TRBD1,.,CSVVTGGVTDTQYF,TGCAGCGTTGTGACAGGGGGCGTGACAGATACGCAGTATTTT
TRBV18,TRBJ2-5,TRBD1,.,CASSPSMTGPEETQYF,TGTGCCAGCTCACCGTCAATGACAGGGCCGGAAGAGACCCAGTACTTC
TRBV28,TRBJ2-5,TRBD2,.,CASSLLAGVVGKETQYF,TGTGCCAGCAGTTTACTAGCGGGAGTGGTGGGTAAAGAGACCCAGTACTTC
TRBV28,TRBJ2-7,.,once,CASSSQASWYF,TGTGCCAGCAGTTCCCAGGCTAGCTGGTACTTC
TRBV28,TRBJ1-5,TRBD1,.,CASIKDRARRGYSNQPQHF,TGTGCCAGCATCAAAGACAGGGCTCGTCGGGGGTATAGCAATCAGCCCCAGCATTTT
TRBV28,TRBJ2-6,TRBD1,.,CASLGPGTAIPSGANVLTF,TGTGCCAGTTTAGGACCCGGGACAGCGATCCCCTCTGGGGCCAACGTCCTGACTTTC
TRBV28,TRBJ1-2,.,.,CASSLSFPSGYTF,TGTGCCAGCAGTTTATCTTTCCCAAGTGGCTACACCTTC
TRBV5-1,TRBJ1-2,TRBD1,.,CASSLGLGQGDGYTF,TGCGCCAGCAGCTTGGGTCTGGGACAGGGAGACGGCTACACCTTC
TRBV5-1,TRBJ2-5,.,.,CASSRSLAGQETQYF,TGCGCCAGCAGCCGATCACTCGCGGGCCAAGAGACCCAGTACTTC
TRBV2,TRBJ2-5,.,.,CASGRWRKGQQTSPRTQYF,TGTGCCAGCGGCCGTTGGAGGAAAGGGCAACAAACCTCCCCTAGGACCCAGTACTTC
TRBV7-2,TRBJ2-1,.,once,CASSSDPYNEQFF,TGTGCCAGCAGCTCGGACCCCTACAATGAGCAGTTCTTC